This entry concerns a single TCR beta chain. As yet, its antigen is unknown. Measured with immunoSEQ multiplex PCR; TCRdb has only the in-frame clones, and not every one. The sample consists of tens of thousands of clones, under 95% of them appearing once. This sample is part of a study of T cell responses to AZD1222 COVID-19 vaccine. Overall study findings and caveats: At baseline, just six or seven AZD1222 recipients tested seropositive. Mostly white British, mostly female donors; authors suggested clonal diversity may be underestimated. Repertoire sampling was restricted to post-peak T cell response timepoints. Variant regions that are unmutated are reportedly the target of nearly half of spike-specific TCRs.

Source: peripheral blood, taken 28 days after the second AZD1222 dose. This TCR was sampled from an adult who received the AZD1222 COVID-19 vaccine.

The CDR3, as DNA: TGTGCCAGCAGTTTATCGGCCCAGGGGTTCATTTATGGCTACACCTTC. The encoded protein is CASSLSAQGFIYGYTF. J is TRBJ1-2 and V is TRBV27, with D possibly matching TRBD1 (6 bases). The ends were cut back, 0 bases at V and 5 bases at J, with 16 bases in the middle. The CDR3 loop spans 16 amino acids. CDR1 MNHEY and CDR2 SMNVEV come from the germline V gene (reference sequence).